Below are 17 T cell receptor beta chains sequenced from a single sample in a study of post-analysis software for immune sequencing data. Unique molecular identifiers were carried by the TCR beta cDNA libraries. TCRdb ran MiXCR on the PCR reads and lists one entry per CDR3 protein. Of approximately 770,000 distinct CDR3 sequences in the sample, around 45% were seen once. Study-wide results and caveats: TRBV5-6, TRBV5-1 and TRBV20-1 were among four or five TRBV segments more frequent in patients than controls.

No cognate antigen is known for these TCRs. The sample taken for sequencing was blood. The receptor set was obtained from a girl aged 10 to 17 with multiple sclerosis.

The chain recombines TRBV12-3 or TRBV12-4 with TRBJ2-1; D may be TRBD2 (6 bases). V was clipped by 1 base and J by 10 bases, with 17 bases between them. This CDR3 contains 15 residues. CDR3 coding DNA: TGTGCCAGCAGTTTAGGGTTGGAGGGTCACAGGGAGCAGTTCTTC. This codes for CASSLGLEGHREQFF.

CDR3: CASSLSPGGTDTQYF. The CDR3 DNA follows: TGTGCCAGCAGCTTATCTCCAGGAGGCACAGATACGCAGTATTTT. This chain uses TRBV7-2 with TRBJ2-3, with unresolved D. The V gene lost 2 bases and the J gene lost 1 base, with 10 bases spanning the gap. Germline lookup yields CDR1 SGHTA and CDR2 FQGNSA. The CDR3 has 15 amino acids.

CDR3 DNA: TGCGCCAGCAGCTCATTGGCTAGCGGGAGCACAGATACGCAGTATTTT. Translated: CASSSLASGSTDTQYF. This chain joins TRBV5-1 and TRBJ2-3, with TRBD2 identical over 8 bases. Germline CDR1 is SGHRS and CDR2 is YFSETQ. Trimming took 3 bases from V and 0 from J; bases not matched to a gene: 6. The CDR3 totals 16 residues.

The rearrangement uses TRBV9 and TRBJ2-2; the D is unclear. With 0 bases removed from V and 7 bases from J, the gap between germline ends came to 13 bases. Germline V CDR1 and CDR2: SGDLS, YYNGEE. The CDR3 runs to 15 residues. As DNA, the CDR3 is TGTGCCAGCAGCGTAGAAGGCCTCACGGGCGGGGAGCTGTTTTTT. The encoded protein is CASSVEGLTGGELFF.

A few counts support this clonotype. Written as DNA, the CDR3 is TGCAGCGTTAGGGACAGGGGCGTTTCTAGCACAGATACGCAGTATTTT. It specifies CSVRDRGVSSTDTQYF. The rearrangement joins TRBV29-1 to TRBJ2-3; 10 bases are shared with TRBD1. Germline CDR1 SQVTM, CDR2 ANQGSEA. The CDR3 consists of 16 residues. V lost 5 bases to trimming and J lost 0 bases; unmatched junction nucleotides: 8.

The gene calls are TRBV12-3 or TRBV12-4 and TRBJ2-7; 11 bases line up with TRBD1. This CDR3 has 16 amino acids. Unmatched junction bases numbered 12, after V lost 5 bases and J lost 6 bases. CDR3 protein: CASSLSPGQGVPEQYF. The CDR3 bases are TGTGCCAGCAGTCTTAGCCCGGGACAGGGGGTCCCCGAGCAGTACTTC.

This clonotype was seen only once. The CDR3 DNA reads as TGCAGTGCTTTACCGGGACAGGGAAACACAGATACGCAGTATTTT. Translation: CSALPGQGNTDTQYF. This chain joins TRBV20-1 and TRBJ2-3, with 9 nucleotides matching TRBD1. The length of the CDR3 is 15 residues. Trimming took 5 bases from V and 2 from J; bases not matched to a gene: 8. Per germline, CDR1 DFQATT and CDR2 SNEGSKA (reference sequence).

In this sample, this clonotype turned up a few times. The J gene is TRBJ1-6, the V gene TRBV27; 10 bases map to TRBD1. CDR1 is MNHEY, CDR2 SMNVEV, per germline (reference sequence). The CDR3 is made up of 16 amino acids. The trim removed 4 bases at V and 10 bases at J, leaving 10 bases unmatched. The CDR3 sequence is CASSYRDRGNGSPLHF. As DNA, the CDR3 is TGTGCCAGCAGTTACCGGGACAGGGGAAATGGATCACCCCTCCACTTT.

This chain uses TRBV20-1 with TRBJ2-7; a weak D match, TRBD1 (6 bases). Germline V gives CDR1 DFQATT, CDR2 SNEGSKA (reference sequence). The CDR3 runs to 13 residues. V dropped 3 bases and J dropped 3 bases, with 12 bases sitting between them. The CDR3 DNA follows: TGCAGTGCTAGGCCCCAGGGGATCTACGAGCAGTACTTC. This gives the protein CSARPQGIYEQYF.

V and J are TRBV18 and TRBJ2-7; 14 bases are shared with TRBD2. Losses at the gene ends were 3 bases for V and 3 bases for J; bases not matched to a gene: 4. The CDR3 consists of 16 residues. Per the germline V gene, CDR1 is KGHSH and CDR2 is LQKENI. Here the CDR3 DNA reads TGTGCCAGCTCACCGACTAGCGGGAGGGCAGGCTACGAGCAGTACTTC. The encoded protein is CASSPTSGRAGYEQYF.

The rearrangement joins TRBV24-1 to TRBJ2-3; TRBD1 is a possible D gene (6 bases). This CDR3 region has 16 residues. V was shortened by 4 bases and J by 6 bases, with 19 bases between the two germline ends. The V gene's germline CDR1 is KGHDR and CDR2 SFDVKD. CDR3 region: CATSDSQVGAGDTQYF. The CDR3 bases are TGTGCCACCAGTGACTCACAGGTGGGGGCTGGGGATACGCAGTATTTT.

The chain employs TRBV6-5 and TRBJ1-2; TRBD1 is a possible D gene (6 bases). Per germline, CDR1 MNHEY and CDR2 SVGAGI. The CDR3 loop spans 13 amino acids. Trimming took 6 bases from V and 8 from J, leaving 16 bases between them. CDR3 sequence (DNA): TGTGCCAGCAGCCGAAGGGGGTGGGGCGGCTACACCTTC. It translates to CASSRRGWGGYTF.

The J gene is TRBJ2-4, the V gene TRBV3-1; possibly TRBD2 for D (6 bases). The CDR3 has 16 residues. The V gene lost 0 bases and the J gene lost 4 bases, with 13 bases spanning the gap. Looked up from germline, CDR1 is LGHDT and CDR2 is YNNKEL (reference sequence). CDR3 sequence: CASSQDWLAPKNIQYF. CDR3 coding DNA: TGTGCCAGCAGCCAAGATTGGCTAGCGCCGAAAAACATTCAGTACTTC.

Note on this clonotype: At one of its ends the junction is not consistent with the germline gene, which may arise from a read error. The rearrangement joins TRBV18 to TRBJ2-1; weak D call: TRBD2 (5 bases). Germline CDR1 KGHSH, CDR2 LQKENI. This CDR3 is 15 amino acids long. In DNA, the CDR3 is TGTGCCAGCTCCCACGGGGAGAGCTCCGACAATGAGCAGTTCTTC. Its translation: CASSHGESSDNEQFF.

V and J are TRBV27 and TRBJ1-5; tentatively, D is TRBD1 (6 bases). The CDR3 sequence is 14 residues long. V was shortened by 2 bases and J by 5 bases, with 10 bases between the two germline ends. Germline V lookup: CDR1 MNHEY, CDR2 SMNVEV (reference sequence). The CDR3 here is CASSLGRGDQPQHF. CDR3 nucleotide sequence: TGTGCCAGCAGTTTAGGCAGGGGCGATCAGCCCCAGCATTTT.

This chain uses TRBV5-5 with TRBJ2-4, with TRBD1 matching 7 bases. The V and J ends lost 4 bases and 1 base, in that order; junction bases with no gene match: 14. The CDR3 covers 18 residues. CDR1 is SGHKS and CDR2 is YYEKEE in the germline V gene (reference sequence). The CDR3 reads CASSTGTDLGVAKNIQYF. CDR3 DNA: TGTGCCAGCAGCACTGGGACAGACCTGGGGGTGGCCAAAAACATTCAGTACTTC.

The chain recombines TRBV28 with TRBJ2-3; the match to TRBD2 covers 9 bases. The CDR3 sequence is 18 residues long. Trimming removed 8 bases from V and 2 bases from J; junction bases left unmatched: 17. Germline V gene data show CDR1 as MDHEN and CDR2 as SYDVKM. Here the CDR3 reads CASWGGRWKREDTDTQYF. The CDR3 coding sequence is TGTGCCAGCTGGGGTGGGCGGTGGAAGCGGGAGGACACAGATACGCAGTATTTT.